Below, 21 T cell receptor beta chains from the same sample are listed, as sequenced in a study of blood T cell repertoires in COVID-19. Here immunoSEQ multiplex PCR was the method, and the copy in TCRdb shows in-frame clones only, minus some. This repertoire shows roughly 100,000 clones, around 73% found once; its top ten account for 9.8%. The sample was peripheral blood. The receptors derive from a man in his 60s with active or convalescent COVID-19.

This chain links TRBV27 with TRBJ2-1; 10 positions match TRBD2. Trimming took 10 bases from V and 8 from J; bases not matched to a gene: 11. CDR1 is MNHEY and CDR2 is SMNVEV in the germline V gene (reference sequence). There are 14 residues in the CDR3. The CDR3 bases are TGTGCCACCAAAACTAGCGGGGCTCACTATGAGCAGTTCTTC. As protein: CATKTSGAHYEQFF.

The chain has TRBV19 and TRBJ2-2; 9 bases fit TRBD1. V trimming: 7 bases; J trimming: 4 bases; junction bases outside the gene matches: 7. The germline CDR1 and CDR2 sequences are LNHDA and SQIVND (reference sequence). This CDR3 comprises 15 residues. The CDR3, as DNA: TGTGCCAGTAACATAGGACAGGGGACCACCGGGGAGCTGTTTTTT. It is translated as CASNIGQGTTGELFF.

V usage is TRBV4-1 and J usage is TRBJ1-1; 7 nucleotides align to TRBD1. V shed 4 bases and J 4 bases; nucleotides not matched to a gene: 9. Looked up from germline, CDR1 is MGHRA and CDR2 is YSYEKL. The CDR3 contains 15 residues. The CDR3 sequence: CASSLPRGKPTEAFF. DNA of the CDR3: TGCGCCAGCAGCCTTCCCAGGGGGAAACCCACTGAAGCTTTCTTT.

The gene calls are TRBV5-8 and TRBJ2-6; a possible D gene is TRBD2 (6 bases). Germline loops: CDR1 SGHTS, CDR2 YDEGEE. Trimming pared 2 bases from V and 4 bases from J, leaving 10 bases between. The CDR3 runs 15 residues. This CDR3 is CASSFGGVGANVLTF. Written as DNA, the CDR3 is TGTGCCAGCAGCTTCGGCGGGGTCGGGGCCAACGTCCTGACTTTC.

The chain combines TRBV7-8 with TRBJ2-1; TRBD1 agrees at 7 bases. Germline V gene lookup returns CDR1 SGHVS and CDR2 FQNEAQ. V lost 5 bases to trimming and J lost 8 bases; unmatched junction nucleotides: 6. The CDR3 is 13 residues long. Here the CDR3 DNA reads TGTGCCAGCAGCCGAGACAGGGCCGATGAGCAGTTCTTC. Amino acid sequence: CASSRDRADEQFF.

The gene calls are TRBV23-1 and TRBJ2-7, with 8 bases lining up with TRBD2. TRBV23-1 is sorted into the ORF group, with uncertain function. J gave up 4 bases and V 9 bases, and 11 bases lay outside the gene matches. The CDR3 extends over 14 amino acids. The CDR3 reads CARTAESGSYEQYV. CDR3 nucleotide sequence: TGCGCCAGGACCGCTGAGAGCGGGAGTTACGAGCAGTACGTC.

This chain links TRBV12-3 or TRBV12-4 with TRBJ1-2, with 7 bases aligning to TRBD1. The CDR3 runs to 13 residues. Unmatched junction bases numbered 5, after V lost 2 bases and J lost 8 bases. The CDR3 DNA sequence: TGTGCCAGCAGTTTAAGAACAGGGGAAGGCTACACCTTC. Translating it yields CASSLRTGEGYTF.

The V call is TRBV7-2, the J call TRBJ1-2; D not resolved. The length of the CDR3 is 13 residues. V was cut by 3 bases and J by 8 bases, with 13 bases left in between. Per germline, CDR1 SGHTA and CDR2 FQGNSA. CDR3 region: CASSFVTMGGYTF. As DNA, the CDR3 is TGTGCCAGCAGCTTCGTGACTATGGGAGGCTACACCTTC.

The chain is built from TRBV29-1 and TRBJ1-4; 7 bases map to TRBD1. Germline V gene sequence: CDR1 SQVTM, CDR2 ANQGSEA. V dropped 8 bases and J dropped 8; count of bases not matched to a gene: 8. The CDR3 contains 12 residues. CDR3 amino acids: CSFRQGEEKLFF. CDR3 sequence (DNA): TGCAGCTTTAGACAGGGCGAAGAAAAACTGTTTTTT.

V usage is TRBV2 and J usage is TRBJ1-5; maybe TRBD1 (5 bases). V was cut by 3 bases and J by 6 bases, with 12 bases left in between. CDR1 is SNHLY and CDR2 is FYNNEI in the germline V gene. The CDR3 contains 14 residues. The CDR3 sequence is CASSEQGVGQPQHF. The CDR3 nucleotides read TGTGCCAGCAGTGAGCAAGGGGTCGGTCAGCCCCAGCATTTT.

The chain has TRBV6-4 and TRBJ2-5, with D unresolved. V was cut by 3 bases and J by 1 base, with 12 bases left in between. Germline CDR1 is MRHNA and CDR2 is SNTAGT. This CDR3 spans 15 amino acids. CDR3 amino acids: CASSEVRRGQETQYF. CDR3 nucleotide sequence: TGTGCCAGCAGTGAAGTGAGAAGAGGCCAAGAGACCCAGTACTTC.

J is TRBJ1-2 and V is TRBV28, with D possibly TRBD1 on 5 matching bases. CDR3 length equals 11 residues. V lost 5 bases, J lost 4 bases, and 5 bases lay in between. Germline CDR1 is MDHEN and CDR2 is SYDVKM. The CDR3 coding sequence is TGTGCCAGCAGTGGGGCCTATGGCTACACCTTC. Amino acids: CASSGAYGYTF.

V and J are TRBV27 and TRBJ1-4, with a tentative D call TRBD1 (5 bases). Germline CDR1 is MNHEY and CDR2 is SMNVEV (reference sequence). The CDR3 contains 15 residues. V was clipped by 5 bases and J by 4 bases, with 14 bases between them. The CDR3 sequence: CASSPQTARNEKLFF. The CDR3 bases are TGTGCCAGCAGTCCGCAGACAGCACGTAATGAAAAACTGTTTTTT. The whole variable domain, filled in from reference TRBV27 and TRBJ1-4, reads EAQVTQNPRYLITVTGKKLTVTCSQNMNHEYMSWYRQDPGLGLRQIYYSMNVEVTDKGDVPEGYKVSRKEKRNFPLILESPSPNQTSLYFCASSPQTARNEKLFFGSGTQLSVL.

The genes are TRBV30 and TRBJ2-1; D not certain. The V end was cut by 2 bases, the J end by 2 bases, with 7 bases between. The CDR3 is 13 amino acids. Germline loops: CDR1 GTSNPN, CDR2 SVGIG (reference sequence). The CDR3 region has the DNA TGTGCCTGGAGTTCTCAGACCTACAATGAGCAGTTCTTC. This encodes CAWSSQTYNEQFF.

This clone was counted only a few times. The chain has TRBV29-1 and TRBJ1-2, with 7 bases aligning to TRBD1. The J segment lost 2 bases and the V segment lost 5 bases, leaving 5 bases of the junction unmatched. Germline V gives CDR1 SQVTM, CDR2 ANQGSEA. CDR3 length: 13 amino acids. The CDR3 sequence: CSVYGTVNYGYTF. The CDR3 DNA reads TGCAGCGTTTATGGGACAGTCAACTATGGCTACACCTTC.

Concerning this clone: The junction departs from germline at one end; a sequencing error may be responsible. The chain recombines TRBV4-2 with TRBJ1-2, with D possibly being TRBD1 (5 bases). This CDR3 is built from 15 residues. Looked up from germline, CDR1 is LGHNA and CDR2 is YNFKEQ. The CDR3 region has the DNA TGTGCCAGCAACCAAGGGTACAGGTCTAACTATGGCTACACCTTC. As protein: CASNQGYRSNYGYTF.

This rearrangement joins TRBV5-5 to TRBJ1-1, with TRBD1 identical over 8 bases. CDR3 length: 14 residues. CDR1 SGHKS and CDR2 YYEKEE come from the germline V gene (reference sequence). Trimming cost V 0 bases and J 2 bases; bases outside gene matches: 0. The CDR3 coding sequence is TGTGCCAGCAGCTTGGCAGGGGGCAACACTGAAGCTTTCTTT. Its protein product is CASSLAGGNTEAFF.

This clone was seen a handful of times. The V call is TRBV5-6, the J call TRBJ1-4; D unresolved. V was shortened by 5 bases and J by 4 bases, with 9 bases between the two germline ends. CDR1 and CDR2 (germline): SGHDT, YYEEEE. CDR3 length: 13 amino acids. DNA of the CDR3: TGTGCCAGCAGGGGCCAGCTTAATGAAAAACTGTTTTTT. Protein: CASRGQLNEKLFF.

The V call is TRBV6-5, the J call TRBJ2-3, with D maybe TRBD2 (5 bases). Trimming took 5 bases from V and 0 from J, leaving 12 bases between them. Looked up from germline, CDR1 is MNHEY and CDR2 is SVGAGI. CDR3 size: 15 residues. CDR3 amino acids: CASSRRAASTDTQYF. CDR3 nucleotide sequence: TGTGCCAGCAGTCGTCGAGCGGCTAGCACAGATACGCAGTATTTT.

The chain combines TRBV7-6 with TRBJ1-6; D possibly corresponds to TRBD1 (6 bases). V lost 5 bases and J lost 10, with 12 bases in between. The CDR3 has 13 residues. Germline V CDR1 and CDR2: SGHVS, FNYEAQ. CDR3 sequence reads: CASSPTGNSPLHF. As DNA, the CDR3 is TGTGCCAGCAGCCCTACAGGGAACTCACCCCTCCACTTT. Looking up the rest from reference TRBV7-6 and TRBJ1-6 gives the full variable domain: GAGVSQSPRYKVTKRGQDVALRCDPISGHVSLYWYRQALGQGPEFLTYFNYEAQQDKSGLPNDRFSAERPEGSISTLTIQRTEQRDSAMYRCASSPTGNSPLHFGNGTRLTVT.

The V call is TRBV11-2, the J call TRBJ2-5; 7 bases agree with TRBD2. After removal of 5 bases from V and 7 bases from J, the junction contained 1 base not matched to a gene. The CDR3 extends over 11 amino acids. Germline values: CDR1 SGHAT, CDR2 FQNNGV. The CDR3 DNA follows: TGTGCCAGCAGCCCGGGAGGGACCCAGTACTTC. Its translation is CASSPGGTQYF.